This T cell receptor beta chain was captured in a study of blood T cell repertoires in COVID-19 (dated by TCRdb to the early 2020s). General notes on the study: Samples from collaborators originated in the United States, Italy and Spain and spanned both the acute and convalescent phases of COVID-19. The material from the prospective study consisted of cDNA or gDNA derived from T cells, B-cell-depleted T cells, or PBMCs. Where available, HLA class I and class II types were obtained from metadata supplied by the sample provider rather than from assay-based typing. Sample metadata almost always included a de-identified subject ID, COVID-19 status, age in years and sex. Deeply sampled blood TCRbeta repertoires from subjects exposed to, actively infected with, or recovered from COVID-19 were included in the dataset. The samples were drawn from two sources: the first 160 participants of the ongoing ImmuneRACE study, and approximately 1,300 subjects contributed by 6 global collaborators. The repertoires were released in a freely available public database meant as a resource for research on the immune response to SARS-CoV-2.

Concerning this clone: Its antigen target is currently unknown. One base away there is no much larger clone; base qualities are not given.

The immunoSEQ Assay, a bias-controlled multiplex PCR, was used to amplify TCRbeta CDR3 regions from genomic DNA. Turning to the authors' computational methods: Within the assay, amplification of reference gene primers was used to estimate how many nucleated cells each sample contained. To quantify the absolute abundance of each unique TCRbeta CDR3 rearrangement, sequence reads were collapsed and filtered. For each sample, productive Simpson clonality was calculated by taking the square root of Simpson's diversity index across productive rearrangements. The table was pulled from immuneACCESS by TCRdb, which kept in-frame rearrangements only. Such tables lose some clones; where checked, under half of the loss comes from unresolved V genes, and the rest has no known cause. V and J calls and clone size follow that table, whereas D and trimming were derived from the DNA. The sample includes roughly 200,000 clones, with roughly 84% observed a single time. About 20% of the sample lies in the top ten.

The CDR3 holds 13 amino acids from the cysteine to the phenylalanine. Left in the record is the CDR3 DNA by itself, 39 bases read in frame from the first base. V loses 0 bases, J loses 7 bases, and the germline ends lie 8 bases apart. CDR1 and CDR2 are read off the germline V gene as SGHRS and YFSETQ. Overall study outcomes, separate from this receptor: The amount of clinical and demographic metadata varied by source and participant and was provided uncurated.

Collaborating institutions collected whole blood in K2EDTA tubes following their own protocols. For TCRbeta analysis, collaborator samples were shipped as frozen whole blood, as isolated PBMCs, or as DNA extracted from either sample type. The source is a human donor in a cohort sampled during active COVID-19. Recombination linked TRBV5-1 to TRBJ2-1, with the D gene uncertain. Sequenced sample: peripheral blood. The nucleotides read TGCGCCAGCAGCTTGGAAGGAGTGAATGAGCAGTTCTTC. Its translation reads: CASSLEGVNEQFF.